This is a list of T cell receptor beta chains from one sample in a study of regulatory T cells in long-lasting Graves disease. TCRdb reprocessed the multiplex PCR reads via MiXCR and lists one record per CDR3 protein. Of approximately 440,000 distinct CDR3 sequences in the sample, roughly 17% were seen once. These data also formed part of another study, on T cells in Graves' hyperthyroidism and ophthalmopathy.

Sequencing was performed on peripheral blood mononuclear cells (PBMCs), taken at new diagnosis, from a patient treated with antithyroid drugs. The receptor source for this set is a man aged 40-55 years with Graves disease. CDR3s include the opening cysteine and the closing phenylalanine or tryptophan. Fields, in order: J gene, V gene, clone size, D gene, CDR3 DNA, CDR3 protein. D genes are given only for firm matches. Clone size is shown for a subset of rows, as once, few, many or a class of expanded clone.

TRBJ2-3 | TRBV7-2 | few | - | TGTGCCAGCAGCTTAGCCGGCTTCACAGATACGCAGTATTTT | CASSLAGFTDTQYF
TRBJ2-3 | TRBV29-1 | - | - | TGCAGCGTTGAGGGGGATCATACGCAGTATTTT | CSVEGDHTQYF
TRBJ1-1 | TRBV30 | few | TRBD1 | TGTGCCTGGAGTGTACAGGGGGCCACTGAAGCTTTCTTT | CAWSVQGATEAFF
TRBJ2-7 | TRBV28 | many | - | TGTGCCAGCAGTTTATCGGCTAGGGCCCAGGCGGAGCAGTACTTC | CASSLSARAQAEQYF
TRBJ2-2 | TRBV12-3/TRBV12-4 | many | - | TGTGCCAGCAGTTTATCTCCTAATCCGAACACCGGGGAGCTGTTTTTT | CASSLSPNPNTGELFF
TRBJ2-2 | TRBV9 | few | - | TGTGCCAGCAACGTAGTAGGGGCCGGGGAGCTGTTTTTT | CASNVVGAGELFF
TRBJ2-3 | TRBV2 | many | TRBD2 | TGTGCCAGAGGGTTAGCGGGACAAAGCACAGATACGCAGTATTTT | CARGLAGQSTDTQYF
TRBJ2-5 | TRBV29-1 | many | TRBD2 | TGCAGCGTTGAAGACCGTAGCGGGAGGGAAATAGAGACCCAGTACTTC | CSVEDRSGREIETQYF
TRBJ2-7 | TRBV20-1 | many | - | TGCAGTGCTGCTTCTCGATCCGCCTCCTACGAGCAGTACTTC | CSAASRSASYEQYF
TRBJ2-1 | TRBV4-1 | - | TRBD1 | TGCGCCAGCAGCCAAGTGGGGACAGGGGACAATGAGCAGTTCTTC | CASSQVGTGDNEQFF
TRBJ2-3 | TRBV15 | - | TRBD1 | TGTGCCACCAGCTCTAAGGCGGGGACAGGGACAGATACGCAGTATTTT | CATSSKAGTGTDTQYF
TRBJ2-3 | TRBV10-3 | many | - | TGTGCCATCAGACCCCCTAGCGAAGATACGCAGTATTTT | CAIRPPSEDTQYF
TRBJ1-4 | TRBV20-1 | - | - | TGCAGTGCCCCCCCCAAAGGGGGAGATGAAAAACTGTTTTTT | CSAPPKGGDEKLFF
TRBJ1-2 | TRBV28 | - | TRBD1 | TGTGCCAGCCAACAGGGGGGGTGGGCTGGCTACACCTTC | CASQQGGWAGYTF
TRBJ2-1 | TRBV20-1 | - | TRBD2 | TGCAGTGCTATAACTAGCGGGAGCCCCAATGAGCAGTTCTTC | CSAITSGSPNEQFF
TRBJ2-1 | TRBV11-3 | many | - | TGTGCCAGCCAACGCGCCAGGGGCTCCTACAATGAGCAGTTCTTC | CASQRARGSYNEQFF
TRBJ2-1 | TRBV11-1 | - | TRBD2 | TGTGCCAGCAGCCAAGTAGTGGGAGGGCTCAGGAATGAGCAGTTCTTC | CASSQVVGGLRNEQFF
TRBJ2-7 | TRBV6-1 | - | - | TGTGCCAGCAGTGAATTGGTTGCGGTCGAGGGCGAGCAGTACTTC | CASSELVAVEGEQYF
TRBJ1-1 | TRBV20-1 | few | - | TGCAGTGCTAGTAACAGGGACACTGAAGCTTTCTTT | CSASNRDTEAFF
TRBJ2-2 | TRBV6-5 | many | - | TGTGCCAGCAGTTATCACGTCCGGGACGGTTACACCGGGGAGCTGTTTTTT | CASSYHVRDGYTGELFF
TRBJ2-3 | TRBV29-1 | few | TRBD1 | TGCAGCATTAACAGGGGGCAAGATACGCAGTATTTT | CSINRGQDTQYF
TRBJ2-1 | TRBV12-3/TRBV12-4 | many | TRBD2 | TGTGCCAGCAGCCCCCCGGGACTAGCGGGTCGCCGCTCCTACAATGAGCAGTTCTTC | CASSPPGLAGRRSYNEQFF
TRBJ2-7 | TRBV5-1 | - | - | TGCGCCAACAGCTTGGACGGTACCTACGAGCAGTACTTC | CANSLDGTYEQYF
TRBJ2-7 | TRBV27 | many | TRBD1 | TGTGCCAGCAGTTTCCAGGGGGCAGGGTACGAGCAGTACTTC | CASSFQGAGYEQYF
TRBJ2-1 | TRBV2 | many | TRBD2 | TGTGCCAGCAGCGTTCGGGGGGTTTCCTACAATGAGCAGTTCTTC | CASSVRGVSYNEQFF
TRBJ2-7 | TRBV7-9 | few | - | TGTGCCAGCAGCACGGGACGGATCTACGAGCAGTACTTC | CASSTGRIYEQYF
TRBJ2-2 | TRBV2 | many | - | TGTGCCAGCAGTCGTGGCAGGGGTCCCGGGGAGCTGTTTTTT | CASSRGRGPGELFF
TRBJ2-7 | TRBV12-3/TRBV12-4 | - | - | TGTGCCAGCAGTGTCAGGGGCCCCTACGAGCAGTACTTC | CASSVRGPYEQYF
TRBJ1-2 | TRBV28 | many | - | TGTGCCAGCAGTTTGCTGGGGGCCTTTGGCTACACCTTC | CASSLLGAFGYTF
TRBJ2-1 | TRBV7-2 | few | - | TGTGCCAGCAGCCTACTAGCTGCCGAACTTAGCTCCTACAATGAGCAGTTCTTC | CASSLLAAELSSYNEQFF
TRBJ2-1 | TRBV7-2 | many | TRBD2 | TGTGCCAGCAGCCCCGCTCCGGGACTAGTCACTAATGAGCAGTTCTTC | CASSPAPGLVTNEQFF
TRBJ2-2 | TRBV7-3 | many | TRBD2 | TGTGCCAGCAGCCATACTAGCGGATCTAACACCGGGGAGCTGTTTTTT | CASSHTSGSNTGELFF
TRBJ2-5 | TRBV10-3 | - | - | TGTGCCATCAGCTCCGGGACAATAGGGGAGACCCAGTACTTC | CAISSGTIGETQYF
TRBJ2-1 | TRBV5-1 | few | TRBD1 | TGCGCCAGCAGCTTACCAGGGACAGGGGGCAGGAATGAGCAGTTCTTC | CASSLPGTGGRNEQFF
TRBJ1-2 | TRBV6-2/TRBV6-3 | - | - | TGTGCCAGCACTGCCGCCGGGCAATACTATGGCTACACCTTC | CASTAAGQYYGYTF
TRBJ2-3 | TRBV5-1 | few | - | TGCGCCAGCAGCCGCAGGGGTGGAGATACGCAGTATTTT | CASSRRGGDTQYF
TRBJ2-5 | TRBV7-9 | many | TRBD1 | TGTGCCAGCAGCTCAGGACAGGGGGCCCGGTACCAAGAGACCCAGTACTTC | CASSSGQGARYQETQYF